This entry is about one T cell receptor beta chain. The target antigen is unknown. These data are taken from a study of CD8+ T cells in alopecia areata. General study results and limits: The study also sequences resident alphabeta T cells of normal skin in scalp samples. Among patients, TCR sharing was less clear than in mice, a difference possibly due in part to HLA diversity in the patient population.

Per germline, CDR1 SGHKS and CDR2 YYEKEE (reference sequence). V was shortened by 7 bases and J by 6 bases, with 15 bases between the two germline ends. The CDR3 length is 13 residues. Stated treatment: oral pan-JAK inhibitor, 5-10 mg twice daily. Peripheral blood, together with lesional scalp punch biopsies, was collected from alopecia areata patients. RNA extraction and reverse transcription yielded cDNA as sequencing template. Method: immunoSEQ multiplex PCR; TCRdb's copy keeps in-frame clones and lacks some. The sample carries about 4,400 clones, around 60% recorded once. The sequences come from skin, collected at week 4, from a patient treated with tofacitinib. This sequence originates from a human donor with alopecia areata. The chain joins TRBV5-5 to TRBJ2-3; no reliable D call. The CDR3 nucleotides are TGTGCCAGCTTAGGTCCGCGTACCGATACGCAGTATTTT. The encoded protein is CASLGPRTDTQYF.